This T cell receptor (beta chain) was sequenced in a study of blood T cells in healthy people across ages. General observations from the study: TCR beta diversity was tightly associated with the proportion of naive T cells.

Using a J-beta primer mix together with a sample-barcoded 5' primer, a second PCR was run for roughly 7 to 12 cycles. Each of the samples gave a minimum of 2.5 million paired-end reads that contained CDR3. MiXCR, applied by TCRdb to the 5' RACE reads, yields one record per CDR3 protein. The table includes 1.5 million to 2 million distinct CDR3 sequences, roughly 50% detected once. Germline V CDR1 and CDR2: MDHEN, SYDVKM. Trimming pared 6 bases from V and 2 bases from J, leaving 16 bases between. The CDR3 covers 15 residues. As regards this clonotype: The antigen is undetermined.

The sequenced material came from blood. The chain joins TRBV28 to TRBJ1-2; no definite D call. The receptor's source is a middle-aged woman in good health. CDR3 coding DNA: TGTGCCAGCAGCCCACCCCGAGCTAGGAACTATGGCTACACCTTC. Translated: CASSPPRARNYGYTF.